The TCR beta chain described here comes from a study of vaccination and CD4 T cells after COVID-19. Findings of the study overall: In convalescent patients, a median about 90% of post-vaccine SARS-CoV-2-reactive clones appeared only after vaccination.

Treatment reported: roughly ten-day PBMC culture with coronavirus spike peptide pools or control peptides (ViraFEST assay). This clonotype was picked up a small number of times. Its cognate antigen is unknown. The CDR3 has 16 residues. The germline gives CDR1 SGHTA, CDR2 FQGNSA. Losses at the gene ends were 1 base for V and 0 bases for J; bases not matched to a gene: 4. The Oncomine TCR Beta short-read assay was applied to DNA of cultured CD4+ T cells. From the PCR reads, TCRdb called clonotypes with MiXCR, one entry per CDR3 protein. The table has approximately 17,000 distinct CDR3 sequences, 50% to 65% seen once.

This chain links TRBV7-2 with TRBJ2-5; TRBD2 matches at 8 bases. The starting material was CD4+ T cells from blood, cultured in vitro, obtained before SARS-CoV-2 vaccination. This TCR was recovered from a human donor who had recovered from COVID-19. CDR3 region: CASSLVGTSYQETQYF. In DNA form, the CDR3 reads TGTGCCAGCAGCTTAGTTGGGACTAGTTACCAAGAGACCCAGTACTTC.